This T cell receptor beta chain was profiled in a study of shared clonotypes between healthy human individuals. The overall study: The people who gave samples were a couple of women and a few men aged 18 to 49. General observations from the study: Sorted-subset sequencing was shown by rarefaction to be incomplete despite large depth.

The CDR3 is made up of 14 amino acids. V shed 7 bases and J shed 0 bases, with 10 bases lying between them. Per the germline V gene, CDR1 is LNHNV and CDR2 is YYDKDF (reference sequence). Produced via immunoSEQ multiplex PCR; TCRdb's table is partial and in-frame only. The sample records more than 1.2 million clones, approximately 98.5% being singletons. Turning to this clone: As yet, its antigen is unknown.

The receptor's source is a man younger than 45 in good health. The chain recombines TRBV15 with TRBJ2-1, with a weak D call TRBD2 (5 bases). The sequencing input was naive CD4+ T cells sorted from blood. Described subset: CD45RA+ positively selected. Written as DNA, the CDR3 is TGTGCCACCACCGAGGGAATCTCCTACAATGAGCAGTTCTTC. This sequence encodes CATTEGISYNEQFF.